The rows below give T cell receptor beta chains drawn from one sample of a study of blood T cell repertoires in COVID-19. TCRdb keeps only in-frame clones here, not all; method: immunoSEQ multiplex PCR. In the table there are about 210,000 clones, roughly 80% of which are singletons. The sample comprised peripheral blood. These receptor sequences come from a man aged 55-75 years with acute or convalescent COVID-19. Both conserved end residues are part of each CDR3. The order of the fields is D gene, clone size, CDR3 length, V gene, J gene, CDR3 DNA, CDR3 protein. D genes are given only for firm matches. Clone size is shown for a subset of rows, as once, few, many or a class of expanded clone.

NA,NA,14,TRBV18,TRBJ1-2,TGTGCCAGCTCACCGGCCGAGGGGGGGCATGGCTACACCTTC,CASSPAEGGHGYTF
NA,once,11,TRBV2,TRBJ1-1,TGTGCCAGCAGCTCGAACACTGAAGCTTTCTTT,CASSSNTEAFF
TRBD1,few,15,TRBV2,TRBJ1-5,TGTGCCAGCAGTCGGACAGGGTCATGGGGGCAGCCCCAGCATTTT,CASSRTGSWGQPQHF
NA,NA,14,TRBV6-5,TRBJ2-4,TGTGCCAGCAGTTACAGCGGAAAGGGAAACATTCAGTACTTC,CASSYSGKGNIQYF
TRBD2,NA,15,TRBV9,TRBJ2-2,TGTGCCAGCAGCTATAGCGGGGGGTCGATCGGGGAGCTGTTTTTT,CASSYSGGSIGELFF
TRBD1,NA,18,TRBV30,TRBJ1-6,TGTGCCTGGAACCGGGACAGGGAACCCTTCTCCTATAATTCACCCCTCCACTTT,CAWNRDREPFSYNSPLHF
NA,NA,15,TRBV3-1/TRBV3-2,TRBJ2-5,TGTGCCAGCACCCCGTCACTAGTTTCAAAAGAGACCCAGTACTTC,CASTPSLVSKETQYF
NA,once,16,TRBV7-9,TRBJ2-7,TGTGCCAGCAGCTTAAAGGGGGGGCTAGCGGCCTACGAGCAGTACTTC,CASSLKGGLAAYEQYF
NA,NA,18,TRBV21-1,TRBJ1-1,TGTGCCAGCAGCAAATTGGGACAGGGGCCATATATGAACACTGAAGCTTTCTTT,CASSKLGQGPYMNTEAFF
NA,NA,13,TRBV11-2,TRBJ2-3,TGTGCCAGCAGCCCCTGGCGCACAGATACGCAGTATTTT,CASSPWRTDTQYF
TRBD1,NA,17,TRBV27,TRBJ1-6,TGTGCCAGCAGTTTACTGCAGGGGGCAGGGGTTTGGACACCCCTCCACTTT,CASSLLQGAGVWTPLHF
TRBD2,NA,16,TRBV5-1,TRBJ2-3,TGCGCCAGCAGCTTGAATCCTAGCGGGAGCACAGATACGCAGTATTTT,CASSLNPSGSTDTQYF
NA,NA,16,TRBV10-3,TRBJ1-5,TGTGCCATCAGTGAGTCCGGTCCAGGGGCCGGTCAGCCCCAGCATTTT,CAISESGPGAGQPQHF
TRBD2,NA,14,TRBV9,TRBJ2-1,TGTGCCAGCAGCGTAGACCTAGCGGGAGATGAGCAGTTCTTC,CASSVDLAGDEQFF
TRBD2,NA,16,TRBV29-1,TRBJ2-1,TGCAGCTGGTTGCCGACAGCGGGAGCTACCTACAATGAGCAGTTCTTC,CSWLPTAGATYNEQFF
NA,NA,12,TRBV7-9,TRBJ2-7,TGTGCCAGCAGTCCACGGTCGTACGAGCAGTACTTC,CASSPRSYEQYF
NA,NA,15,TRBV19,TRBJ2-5,TGTGCCAGTACCCCTGGCGGGGCGAGCAGGGAGACCCAGTACTTC,CASTPGGASRETQYF
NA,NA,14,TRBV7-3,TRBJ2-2,TGTGCCAGCAGCTCTGGGGCAGCTTCCGGGGAGCTGTTTTTT,CASSSGAASGELFF
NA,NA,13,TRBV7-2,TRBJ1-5,TGTGCCAGCAGCTCGACAGCCGTCCAGCCCCAGCATTTT,CASSSTAVQPQHF
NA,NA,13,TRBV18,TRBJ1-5,TGTGCCAGCTCACCAGGGCGGGATCAGCCCCAGCATTTT,CASSPGRDQPQHF
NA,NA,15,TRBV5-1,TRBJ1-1,TGCGCCAGCAGCTTGGGACAGGTCTCGAACACTGAAGCTTTCTTT,CASSLGQVSNTEAFF
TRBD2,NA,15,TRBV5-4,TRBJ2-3,TGTGCCAGCAGCTTCGCGTCGGGGGGGCCAGATACGCAGTATTTT,CASSFASGGPDTQYF
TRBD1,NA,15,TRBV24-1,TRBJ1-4,TGTGCCACCAGTGAGTCCGGGACAGCTTATGAAAAACTGTTTTTT,CATSESGTAYEKLFF
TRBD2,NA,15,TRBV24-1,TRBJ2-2,TGTGCCACCAGTGACCCCTCTAGCGGGGCCGGGGAGCTGTTTTTT,CATSDPSSGAGELFF
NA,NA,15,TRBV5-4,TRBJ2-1,TGTGCCAGCAACCATCGAGGGCCAGATGACAATGAGCAGTTCTTC,CASNHRGPDDNEQFF
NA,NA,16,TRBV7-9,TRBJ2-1,TGTGCCAGCAGCCATACAGGTCTAACTTCCTACAATGAGCAGTTCTTC,CASSHTGLTSYNEQFF
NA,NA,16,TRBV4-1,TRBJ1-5,TGCGCCAGCAGCCAAGTCGAACAGGGCATCCGCCAGCCCCAGCATTTT,CASSQVEQGIRQPQHF
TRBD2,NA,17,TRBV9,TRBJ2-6,TGTGCCAGCAGCTTCCCTAGCGGGATCCCTGGGGCCAACGTCCTGACTTTC,CASSFPSGIPGANVLTF
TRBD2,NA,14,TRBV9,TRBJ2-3,TGTGCCAGCAGCGTAAGCGGGGGGGCGGATACGCAGTATTTT,CASSVSGGADTQYF